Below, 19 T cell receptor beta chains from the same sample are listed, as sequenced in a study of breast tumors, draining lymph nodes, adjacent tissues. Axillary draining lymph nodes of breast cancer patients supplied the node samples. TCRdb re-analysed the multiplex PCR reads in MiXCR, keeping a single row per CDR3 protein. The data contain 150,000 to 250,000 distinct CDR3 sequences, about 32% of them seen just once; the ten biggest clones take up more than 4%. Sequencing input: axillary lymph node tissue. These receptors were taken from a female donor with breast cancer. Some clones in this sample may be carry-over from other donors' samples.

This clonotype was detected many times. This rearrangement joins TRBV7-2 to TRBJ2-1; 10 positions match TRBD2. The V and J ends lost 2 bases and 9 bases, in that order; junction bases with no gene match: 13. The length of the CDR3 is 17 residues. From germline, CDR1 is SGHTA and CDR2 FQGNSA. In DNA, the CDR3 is TGTGCCAGCAGCTTATTACTAGCGGGACCTGTACGTGGTGAGCAGTTCTTC. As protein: CASSLLLAGPVRGEQFF.

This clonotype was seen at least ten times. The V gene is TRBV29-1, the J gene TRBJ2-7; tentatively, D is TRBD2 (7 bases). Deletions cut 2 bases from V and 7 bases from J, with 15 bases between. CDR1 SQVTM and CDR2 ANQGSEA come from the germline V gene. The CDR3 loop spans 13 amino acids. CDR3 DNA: TGCAGCGTTGAAAGGAGTAGGGGGGGTGAGCAGTACTTC. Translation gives CSVERSRGGEQYF.

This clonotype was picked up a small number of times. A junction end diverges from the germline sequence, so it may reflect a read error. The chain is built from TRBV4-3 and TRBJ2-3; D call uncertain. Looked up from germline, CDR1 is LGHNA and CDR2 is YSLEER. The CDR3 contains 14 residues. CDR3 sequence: CASSLDRSGDAQYF. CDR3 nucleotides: TGCGCCAGCAGCCTGGACCGCTCTGGAGATGCGCAGTATTTT.

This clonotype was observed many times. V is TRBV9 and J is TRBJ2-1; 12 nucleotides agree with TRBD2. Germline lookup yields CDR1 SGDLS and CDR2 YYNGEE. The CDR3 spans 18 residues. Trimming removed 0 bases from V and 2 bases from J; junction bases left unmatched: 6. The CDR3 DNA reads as TGTGCCAGCAGCGTAGATGAGACTAGCGGGAGTACCTACAATGAGCAGTTCTTC. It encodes CASSVDETSGSTYNEQFF. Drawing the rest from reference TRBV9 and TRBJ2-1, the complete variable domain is DSGVTQTPKHLITATGQRVTLRCSPRSGDLSVYWYQQSLDQGLQFLIQYYNGEERAKGNILERFSAQQFPDLHSELNLSSLELGDSALYFCASSVDETSGSTYNEQFFGPGTRLTVL.

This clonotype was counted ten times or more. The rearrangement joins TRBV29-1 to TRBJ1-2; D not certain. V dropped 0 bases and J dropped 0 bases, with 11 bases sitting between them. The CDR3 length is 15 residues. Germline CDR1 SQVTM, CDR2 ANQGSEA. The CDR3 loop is CSVEDISDSNYGYTF. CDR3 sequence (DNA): TGCAGCGTTGAAGACATTTCTGACTCTAACTATGGCTACACCTTC.

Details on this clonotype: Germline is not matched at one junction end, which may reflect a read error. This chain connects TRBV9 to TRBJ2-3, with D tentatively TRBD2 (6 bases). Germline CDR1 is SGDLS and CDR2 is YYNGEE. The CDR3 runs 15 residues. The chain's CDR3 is CASSFDGEVSDTPYF. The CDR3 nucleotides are TGTGCCAGCAGCTTCGACGGGGAGGTGTCGGATACGCCGTATTTT.

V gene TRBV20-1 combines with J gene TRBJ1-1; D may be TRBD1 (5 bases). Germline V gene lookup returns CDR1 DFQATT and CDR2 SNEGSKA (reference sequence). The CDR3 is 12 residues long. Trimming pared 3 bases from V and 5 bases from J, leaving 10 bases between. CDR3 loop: CSARGGRTEAFF. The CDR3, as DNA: TGCAGTGCTAGGGGGGGAAGGACTGAAGCTTTCTTT.

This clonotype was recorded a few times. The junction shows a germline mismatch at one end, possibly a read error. Written as DNA, the CDR3 is TGTGCCAGCAGCCCTCCGGACCTAGCCAAAAACATTCAGCACTTC. This translates into CASSPPDLAKNIQHF. The chain uses TRBV7-9 and TRBJ2-4; a weak D match, TRBD2 (5 bases). The CDR3 loop spans 15 amino acids. Per germline, CDR1 SEHNR and CDR2 FQNEAQ (reference sequence).

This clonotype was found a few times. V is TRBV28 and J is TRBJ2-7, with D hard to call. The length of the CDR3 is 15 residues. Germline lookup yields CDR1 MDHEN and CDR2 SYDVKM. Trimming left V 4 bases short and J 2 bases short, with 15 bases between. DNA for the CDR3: TGTGCCAGCAGTTCCTCCGGGTTGAGTCCCTACGAGCAGTACTTC. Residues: CASSSSGLSPYEQYF.

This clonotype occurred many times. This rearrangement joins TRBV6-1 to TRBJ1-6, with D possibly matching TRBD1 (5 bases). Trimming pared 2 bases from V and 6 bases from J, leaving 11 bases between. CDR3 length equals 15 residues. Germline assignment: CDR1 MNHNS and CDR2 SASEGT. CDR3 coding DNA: TGTGCCAGCAGTGAACTGCAGGGTCGTAATTCACCCCTCCACTTT. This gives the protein CASSELQGRNSPLHF.

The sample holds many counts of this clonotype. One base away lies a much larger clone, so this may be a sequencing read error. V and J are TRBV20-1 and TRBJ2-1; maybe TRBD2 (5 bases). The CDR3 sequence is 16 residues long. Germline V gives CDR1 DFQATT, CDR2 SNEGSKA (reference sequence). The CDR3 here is CSTRPLGSSSYNEQFF. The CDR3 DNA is TGCAGTACTAGGCCCCTGGGGAGCAGCTCCTACAATGAGCAGTTCTTC.

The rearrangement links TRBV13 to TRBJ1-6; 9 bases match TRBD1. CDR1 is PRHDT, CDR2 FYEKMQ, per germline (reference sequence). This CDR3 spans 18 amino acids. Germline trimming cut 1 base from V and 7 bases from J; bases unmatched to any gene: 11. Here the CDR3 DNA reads TGTGCCAGCAGCTTAGTTTCCGGGACAGGGTCTATGAATTCACCCCTCCACTTT. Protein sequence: CASSLVSGTGSMNSPLHF. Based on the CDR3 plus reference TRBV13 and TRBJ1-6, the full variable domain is AAGVIQSPRHLIKEKRETATLKCYPIPRHDTVYWYQQGPGQDPQFLISFYEKMQSDKGSIPDRFSAQQFSDYHSELNMSSLELGDSALYFCASSLVSGTGSMNSPLHFGNGTRLTVT.

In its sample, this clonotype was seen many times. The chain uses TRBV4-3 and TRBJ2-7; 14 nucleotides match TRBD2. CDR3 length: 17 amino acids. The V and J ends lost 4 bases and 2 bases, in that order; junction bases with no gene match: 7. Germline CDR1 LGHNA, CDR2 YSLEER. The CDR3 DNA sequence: TGCGCCAGCAGCCCGGGCGGACTAGCGGGAGGTACCTACGAGCAGTACTTC. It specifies CASSPGGLAGGTYEQYF.

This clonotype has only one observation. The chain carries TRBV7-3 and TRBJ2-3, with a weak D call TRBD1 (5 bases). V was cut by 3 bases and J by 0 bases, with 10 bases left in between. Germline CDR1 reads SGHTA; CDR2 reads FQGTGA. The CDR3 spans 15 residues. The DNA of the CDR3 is TGTGCCAGCAGCTTCAAGGGGATTAGCACAGATACGCAGTATTTT. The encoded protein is CASSFKGISTDTQYF. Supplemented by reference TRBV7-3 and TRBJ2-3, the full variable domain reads GAGVSQTPSNKVTEKGKYVELRCDPISGHTALYWYRQSLGQGPEFLIYFQGTGAADDSGLPNDRFFAVRPEGSVSTLKIQRTERGDSAVYLCASSFKGISTDTQYFGPGTRLTVL.

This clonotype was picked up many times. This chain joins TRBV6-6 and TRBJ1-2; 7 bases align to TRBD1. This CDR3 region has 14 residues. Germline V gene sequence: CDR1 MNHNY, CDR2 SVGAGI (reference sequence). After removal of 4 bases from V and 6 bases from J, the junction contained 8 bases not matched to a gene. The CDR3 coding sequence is TGTGCCAGCAGTTTCGGGACAGTCTTTAATGGCTACACCTTC. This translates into CASSFGTVFNGYTF.

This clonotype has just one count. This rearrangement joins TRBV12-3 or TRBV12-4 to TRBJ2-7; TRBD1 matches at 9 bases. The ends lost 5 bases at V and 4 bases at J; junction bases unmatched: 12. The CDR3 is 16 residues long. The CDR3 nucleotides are TGTGCCAGCAGTCCCCCCGGGACAGGGATGGGGTACGAGCAGTACTTC. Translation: CASSPPGTGMGYEQYF.

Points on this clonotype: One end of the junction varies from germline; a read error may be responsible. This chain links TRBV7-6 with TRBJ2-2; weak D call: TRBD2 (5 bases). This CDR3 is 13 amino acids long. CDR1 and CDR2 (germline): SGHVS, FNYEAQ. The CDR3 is CASSLIYTGELSW. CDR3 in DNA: TGTGCCAGCAGCCTAATTTACACCGGGGAGCTGTCTTGG.

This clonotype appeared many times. This chain's CDR3 is CSAYSGSVTDTQYF. CDR3 coding DNA: TGCAGTGCTTATAGCGGGAGCGTAACAGATACGCAGTATTTT. The gene calls are TRBV20-1 and TRBJ2-3, with TRBD2 matching over 9 bases. V shed 5 bases and J 3 bases; nucleotides not matched to a gene: 6. The germline CDR1 and CDR2 sequences are DFQATT and SNEGSKA (reference sequence). CDR3 length equals 14 residues.

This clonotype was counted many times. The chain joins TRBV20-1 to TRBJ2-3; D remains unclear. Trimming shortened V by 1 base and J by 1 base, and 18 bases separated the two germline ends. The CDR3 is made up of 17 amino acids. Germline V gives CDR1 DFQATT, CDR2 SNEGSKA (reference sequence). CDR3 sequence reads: CSARGPNQTRRTDTQYF. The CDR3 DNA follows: TGCAGTGCTAGAGGCCCCAACCAAACCCGTCGCACAGATACGCAGTATTTT.